This TCR beta chain emerged from a study of blood T cell repertoires in COVID-19. As processed by the authors: Amplified reference gene primers provided the basis for estimating nucleated cell counts. Libraries were prepared by immunoSEQ multiplex PCR; TCRdb keeps only in-frame clonotypes and omits some of them. The V and J calls and the clone size are those of that table, but D and trimming were determined from the DNA. The sample contains tens of thousands of clones, roughly 76% of which appear only once. The CDR3 is 15 residues long. Looked up from germline, CDR1 is SEHNR and CDR2 is FQNEAQ (reference sequence). V lost 2 bases and J 3 bases, leaving 11 bases between the germline ends.

The sequenced sample consisted of peripheral blood. The rearrangement uses TRBV7-9 and TRBJ2-1, with D maybe TRBD2 (5 bases). The source of this sequence is a woman in her seventies with acute or convalescent COVID-19. CDR3 amino acids: CASSLTGELYNEQFF. DNA for the CDR3: TGTGCCAGCAGCTTAACCGGGGAACTCTACAATGAGCAGTTCTTC.